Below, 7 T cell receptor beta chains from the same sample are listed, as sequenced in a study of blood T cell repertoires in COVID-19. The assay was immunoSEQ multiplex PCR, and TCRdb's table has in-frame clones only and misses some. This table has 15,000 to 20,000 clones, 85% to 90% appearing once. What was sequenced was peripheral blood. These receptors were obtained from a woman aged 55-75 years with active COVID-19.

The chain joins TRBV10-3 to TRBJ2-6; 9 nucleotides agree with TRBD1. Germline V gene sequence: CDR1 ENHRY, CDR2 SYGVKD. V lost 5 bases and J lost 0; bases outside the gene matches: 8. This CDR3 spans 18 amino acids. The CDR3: CAISINRDRVSGANVLTF. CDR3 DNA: TGTGCCATCAGTATAAACCGGGACAGGGTCTCTGGGGCCAACGTCCTGACTTTC.

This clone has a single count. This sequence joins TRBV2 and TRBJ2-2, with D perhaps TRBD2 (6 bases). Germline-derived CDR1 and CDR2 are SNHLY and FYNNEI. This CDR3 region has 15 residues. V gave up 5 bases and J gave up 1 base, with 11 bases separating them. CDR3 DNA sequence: TGTGCCAGCAGTTGGTTGGGGGGGAACACCGGGGAGCTGTTTTTT. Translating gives CASSWLGGNTGELFF.

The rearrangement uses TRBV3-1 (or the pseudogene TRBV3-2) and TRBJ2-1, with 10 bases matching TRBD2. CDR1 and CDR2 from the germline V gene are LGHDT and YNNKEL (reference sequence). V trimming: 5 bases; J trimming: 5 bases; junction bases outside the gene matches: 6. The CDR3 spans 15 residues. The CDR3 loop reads CASSLSGGVNNEQFF. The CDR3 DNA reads TGTGCCAGCAGCTTAAGCGGGGGGGTAAACAATGAGCAGTTCTTC.

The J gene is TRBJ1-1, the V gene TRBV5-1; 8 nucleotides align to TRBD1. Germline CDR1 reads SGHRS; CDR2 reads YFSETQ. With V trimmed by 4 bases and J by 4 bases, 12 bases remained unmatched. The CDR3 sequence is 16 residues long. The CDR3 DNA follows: TGCGCCAGCAGCGTAACGACAGGGGAGGGTGGCACTGAAGCTTTCTTT. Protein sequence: CASSVTTGEGGTEAFF.

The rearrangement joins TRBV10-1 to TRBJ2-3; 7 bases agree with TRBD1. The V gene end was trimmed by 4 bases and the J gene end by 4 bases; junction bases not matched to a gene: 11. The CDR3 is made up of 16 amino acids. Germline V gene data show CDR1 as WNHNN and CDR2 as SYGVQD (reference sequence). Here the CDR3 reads CASSAIPQGVADTQYF. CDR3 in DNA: TGCGCCAGCAGTGCAATCCCCCAGGGGGTTGCAGATACGCAGTATTTT.

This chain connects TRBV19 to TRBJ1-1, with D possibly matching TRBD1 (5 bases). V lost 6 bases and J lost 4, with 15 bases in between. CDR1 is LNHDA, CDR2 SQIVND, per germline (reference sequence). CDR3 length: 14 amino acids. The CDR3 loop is CASRSRGAFTEAFF. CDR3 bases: TGTGCCAGTAGATCAAGGGGCGCGTTCACTGAAGCTTTCTTT.

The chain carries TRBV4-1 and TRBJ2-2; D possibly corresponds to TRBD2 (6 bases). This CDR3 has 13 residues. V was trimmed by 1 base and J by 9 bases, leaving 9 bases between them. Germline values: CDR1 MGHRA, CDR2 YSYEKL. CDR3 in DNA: TGCGCCAGCAGCCAAGGGAGGGATCGGGAGCTGTTTTTT. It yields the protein CASSQGRDRELFF.